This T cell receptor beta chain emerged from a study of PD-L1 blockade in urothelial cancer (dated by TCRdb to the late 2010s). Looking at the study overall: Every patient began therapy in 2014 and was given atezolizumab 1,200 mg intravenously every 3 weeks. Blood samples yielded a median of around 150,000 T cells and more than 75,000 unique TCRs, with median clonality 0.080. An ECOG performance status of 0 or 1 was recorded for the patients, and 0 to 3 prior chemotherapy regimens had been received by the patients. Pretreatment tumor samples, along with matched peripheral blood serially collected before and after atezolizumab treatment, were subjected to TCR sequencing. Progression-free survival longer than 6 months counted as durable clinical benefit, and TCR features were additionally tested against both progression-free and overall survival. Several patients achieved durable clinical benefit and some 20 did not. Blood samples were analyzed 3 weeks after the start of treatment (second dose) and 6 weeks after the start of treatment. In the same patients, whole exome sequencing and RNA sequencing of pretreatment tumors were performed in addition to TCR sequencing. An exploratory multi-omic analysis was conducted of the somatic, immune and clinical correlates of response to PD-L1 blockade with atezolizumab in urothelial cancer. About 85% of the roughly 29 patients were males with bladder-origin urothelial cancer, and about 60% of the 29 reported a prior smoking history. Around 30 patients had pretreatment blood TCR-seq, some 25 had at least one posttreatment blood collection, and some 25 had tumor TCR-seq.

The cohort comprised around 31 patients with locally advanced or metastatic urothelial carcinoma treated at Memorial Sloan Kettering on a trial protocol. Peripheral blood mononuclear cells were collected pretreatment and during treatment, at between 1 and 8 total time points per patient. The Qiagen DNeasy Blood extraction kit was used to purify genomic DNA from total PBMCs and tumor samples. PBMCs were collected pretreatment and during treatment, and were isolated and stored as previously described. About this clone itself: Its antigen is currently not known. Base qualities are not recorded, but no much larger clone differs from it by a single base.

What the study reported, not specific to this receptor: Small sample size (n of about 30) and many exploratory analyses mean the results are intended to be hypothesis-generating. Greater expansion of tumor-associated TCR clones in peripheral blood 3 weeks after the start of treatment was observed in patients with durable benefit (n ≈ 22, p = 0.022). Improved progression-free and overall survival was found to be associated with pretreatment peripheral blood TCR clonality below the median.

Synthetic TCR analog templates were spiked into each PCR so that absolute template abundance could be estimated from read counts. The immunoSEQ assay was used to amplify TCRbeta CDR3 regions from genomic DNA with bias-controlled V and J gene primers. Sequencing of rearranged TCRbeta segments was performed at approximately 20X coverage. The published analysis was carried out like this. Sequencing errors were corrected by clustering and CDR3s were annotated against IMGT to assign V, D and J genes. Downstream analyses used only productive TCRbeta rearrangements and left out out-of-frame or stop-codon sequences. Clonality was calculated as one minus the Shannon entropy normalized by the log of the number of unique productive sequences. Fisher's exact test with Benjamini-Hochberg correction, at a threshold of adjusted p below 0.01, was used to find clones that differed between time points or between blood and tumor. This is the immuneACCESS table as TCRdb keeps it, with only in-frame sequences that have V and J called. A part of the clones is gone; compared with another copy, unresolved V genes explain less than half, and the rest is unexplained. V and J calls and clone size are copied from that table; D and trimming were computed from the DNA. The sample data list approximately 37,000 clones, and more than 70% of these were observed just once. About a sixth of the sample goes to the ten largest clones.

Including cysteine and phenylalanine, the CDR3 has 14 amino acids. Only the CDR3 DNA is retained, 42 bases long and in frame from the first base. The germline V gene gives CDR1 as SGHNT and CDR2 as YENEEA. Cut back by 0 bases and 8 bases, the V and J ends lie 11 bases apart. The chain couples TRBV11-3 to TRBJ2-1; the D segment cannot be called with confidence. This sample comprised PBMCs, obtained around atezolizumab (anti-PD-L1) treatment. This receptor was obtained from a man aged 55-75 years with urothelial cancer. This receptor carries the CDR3 CASSLDGSLDEQFF. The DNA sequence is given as TGTGCCAGCAGCTTAGATGGCAGTCTCGATGAGCAGTTCTTC.